These T cell receptor beta chains were read from a single sample in a study of T cells in Graves' hyperthyroidism and ophthalmopathy. A single record per CDR3 protein comes from TCRdb applying MiXCR to the multiplex PCR reads. The sample lists under 450,000 distinct CDR3 sequences; about 18% were seen once. Sequenced: blood. These receptors originate from a woman between 25 and 40 years old with Graves' hyperthyroidism that later progressed to Graves' ophthalmopathy. The CDR3 runs from the conserved cysteine through the conserved F or W. D genes are given only for firm matches. Clone size, where shown, is once, few, many, or a class for clones that have expanded.

d_call,v_call,j_call,clone_size,cdr3_aa,cdr3_nt
TRBD2,TRBV3-1,TRBJ2-1,many,CASSPLAGIFYNEQFF,TGTGCCAGCAGTCCATTAGCGGGGATTTTCTACAATGAGCAGTTCTTC
TRBD1,TRBV5-1,TRBJ1-2,-,CASRPTSGTEYYGYTF,TGCGCCAGCAGACCAACCTCCGGGACAGAATACTATGGCTACACCTTC
-,TRBV18,TRBJ1-2,once,CASSPKAGANNYGYTF,TGTGCCAGCTCACCTAAAGCAGGGGCCAATAACTATGGCTACACCTTC
TRBD1,TRBV27,TRBJ2-7,few,CASWGQDSSYEQYF,TGTGCCAGCTGGGGACAGGACAGCTCCTACGAGCAGTACTTC
TRBD1,TRBV6-9,TRBJ1-1,few,CASAGRDRGGVNTEAFF,TGTGCCAGCGCCGGGCGGGACAGGGGTGGGGTGAACACTGAAGCTTTCTTT
TRBD1,TRBV5-6,TRBJ1-1,many,CASSVAGGDEAFF,TGTGCCAGCAGCGTTGCAGGGGGGGATGAAGCTTTCTTT
TRBD2,TRBV29-1,TRBJ2-1,many,CSVRAGVAHNEQFF,TGCAGCGTTAGAGCGGGAGTCGCACACAATGAGCAGTTCTTC
-,TRBV9,TRBJ1-1,few,CASSEGVRTGAFF,TGTGCCAGCAGCGAGGGGGTACGCACTGGAGCTTTCTTT
TRBD1,TRBV20-1,TRBJ1-1,many,CSARVGQGDGGAEAFF,TGCAGTGCTAGGGTCGGACAGGGAGACGGCGGCGCTGAAGCTTTCTTT
TRBD2,TRBV6-5,TRBJ2-7,many,CASSYHGRAYEQYF,TGTGCCAGCAGTTACCACGGGAGGGCTTACGAGCAGTACTTC
TRBD1,TRBV4-1,TRBJ2-2,-,CASSQLQGSTGELFF,TGCGCCAGCAGCCAATTACAGGGGTCCACCGGGGAGCTGTTTTTT
TRBD1,TRBV27,TRBJ1-4,many,CASSLRGLSNEKLFF,TGTGCCAGCAGTTTAAGGGGGCTCTCTAATGAAAAACTGTTTTTT
TRBD2,TRBV6-1,TRBJ2-7,many,CASSQRGGPYEQYF,TGTGCCAGCAGTCAGCGGGGGGGCCCCTACGAGCAGTACTTC
-,TRBV11-2,TRBJ2-5,-,CASSLTEETRYF,TGTGCCAGCAGCTTAACAGAAGAGACCCGGTACTTC
TRBD1,TRBV6-5,TRBJ1-6,-,CASSFRQGESDNSPLHF,TGTGCCAGCAGTTTTAGACAGGGGGAATCGGATAATTCACCCCTCCACTTT
TRBD1,TRBV12-3/TRBV12-4,TRBJ1-6,many,CASSHSYRGGSPLHF,TGTGCCAGCTCCCATAGTTACAGGGGTGGCTCACCCCTCCACTTT
-,TRBV28,TRBJ2-5,-,CASSRRTQYF,TGTGCCAGCAGCCGTAGGACCCAGTACTTC
-,TRBV12-3/TRBV12-4,TRBJ2-7,many,CASSLGRISYEQYF,TGTGCCAGCAGTTTGGGTCGGATCTCCTACGAGCAGTACTTC
-,TRBV27,TRBJ2-7,few,CASSLARPSHEQYF,TGTGCCAGCAGTTTGGCGAGGCCCTCCCACGAGCAGTACTTC
-,TRBV28,TRBJ2-1,many,CASKEGGGYNEQFF,TGTGCCAGCAAAGAAGGGGGGGGCTACAATGAGCAGTTCTTC
-,TRBV2,TRBJ2-6,many,CASRVDANVLTF,TGTGCCAGCAGAGTCGATGCCAACGTCCTGACTTTC
TRBD2,TRBV6-5,TRBJ2-1,many,CASSYSGGGARDEQFF,TGTGCCAGCAGTTACTCCGGCGGGGGGGCCAGGGATGAGCAGTTCTTC
-,TRBV7-9,TRBJ2-7,-,CASSPDGGNTYEQYF,TGTGCCAGCAGCCCCGACGGAGGGAATACCTACGAGCAGTACTTC
TRBD1,TRBV20-1,TRBJ2-4,many,CSASDRVESKNIQYF,TGCAGTGCTAGCGACAGGGTAGAGAGCAAAAACATTCAGTACTTC
TRBD1,TRBV2,TRBJ2-7,many,CASSVSLGGRAYEQYF,TGTGCCAGCAGTGTCTCGCTAGGGGGCAGAGCCTACGAGCAGTACTTC
-,TRBV20-1,TRBJ1-2,many,CSAREVGSNYGYTF,TGCAGTGCTAGAGAAGTCGGTAGTAACTATGGCTACACCTTC
-,TRBV12-3/TRBV12-4,TRBJ2-3,many,CASSRDTDTQYF,TGTGCCAGCAGTCGGGATACAGATACGCAGTATTTT
-,TRBV12-3/TRBV12-4,TRBJ1-1,many,CASSLTRRYTEAFF,TGTGCCAGCAGCCTGACCCGAAGGTACACTGAAGCTTTCTTT
-,TRBV27,TRBJ1-2,many,CASSLSAGSGGYTF,TGTGCCAGCAGTTTATCGGCAGGTTCAGGGGGCTACACCTTC
-,TRBV12-3/TRBV12-4,TRBJ2-1,many,CASSRKGSNEQFF,TGTGCCAGCAGCCGAAAAGGGTCGAATGAGCAGTTCTTC
TRBD1,TRBV4-3,TRBJ1-5,-,CASSQATGAFNQPQHF,TGCGCCAGCAGCCAAGCGACAGGGGCCTTCAATCAGCCCCAGCATTTT
-,TRBV5-1,TRBJ2-5,many,CASSLAEDGTQYF,TGCGCCAGCAGCTTGGCCGAGGATGGGACCCAGTACTTC
TRBD1,TRBV20-1,TRBJ2-7,few,CSASSDRSYEQYF,TGCAGTGCTAGCTCGGACAGGTCCTACGAGCAGTACTTC
-,TRBV27,TRBJ2-1,-,CASCTGRNNEQFF,TGTGCCAGTTGTACAGGGCGTAACAATGAGCAGTTCTTC
-,TRBV12-3/TRBV12-4,TRBJ2-5,many,CASSLFGKETQYF,TGTGCCAGCAGTTTATTTGGGAAAGAGACCCAGTACTTC
TRBD1,TRBV12-3/TRBV12-4,TRBJ1-2,-,CASSYDGTGPLGYTF,TGTGCCAGCAGTTACGACGGGACAGGGCCCCTTGGCTACACCTTC
-,TRBV3-1,TRBJ2-2,few,CASSRTPGNTGELFF,TGTGCCAGCAGCCGGACACCCGGAAACACCGGGGAGCTGTTTTTT
TRBD2,TRBV29-1,TRBJ2-1,once,CSGIAGDYNEQFF,TGCAGCGGAATAGCGGGCGACTACAATGAGCAGTTCTTC
-,TRBV2,TRBJ2-7,many,CASTSRHSSYEQYF,TGTGCCAGCACATCCAGACACAGCTCCTACGAGCAGTACTTC
TRBD1,TRBV7-8,TRBJ1-2,many,CASSRDRALTNYGYTF,TGTGCCAGCAGCCGGGACAGGGCCCTCACTAACTATGGCTACACCTTC
-,TRBV6-2/TRBV6-3,TRBJ1-1,-,CASSFSSFREAFF,TGTGCCAGCAGTTTTTCAAGCTTTCGTGAAGCTTTCTTT
-,TRBV11-2,TRBJ1-6,-,CASSLAPRTGPSSYNSPLHF,TGTGCCAGCAGCTTAGCTCCAAGAACAGGGCCTTCATCCTATAATTCACCCCTCCACTTT
-,TRBV6-1,TRBJ1-3,many,CASCPMGRRGSGNTIYF,TGTGCCAGCTGCCCTATGGGACGACGAGGGTCTGGAAACACCATATATTTT
-,TRBV7-9,TRBJ2-1,many,CASSLAGANEQFF,TGTGCCAGCAGCTTAGCGGGAGCCAATGAGCAGTTCTTC
-,TRBV5-6,TRBJ2-3,many,CASSLGNSDTQYF,TGTGCCAGCAGCTTGGGGAACTCGGATACGCAGTATTTT